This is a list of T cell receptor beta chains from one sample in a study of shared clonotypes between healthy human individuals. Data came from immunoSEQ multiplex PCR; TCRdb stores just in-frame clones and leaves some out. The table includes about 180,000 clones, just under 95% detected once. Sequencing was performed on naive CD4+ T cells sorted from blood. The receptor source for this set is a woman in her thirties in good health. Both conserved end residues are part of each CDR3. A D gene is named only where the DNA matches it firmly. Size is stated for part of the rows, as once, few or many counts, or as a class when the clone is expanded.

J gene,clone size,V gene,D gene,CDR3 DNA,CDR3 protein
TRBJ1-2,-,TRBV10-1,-,TGCGCCAGCAGCGAGGGGTCCCTCCCAATTAACTATGGCTACACCTTC,CASSEGSLPINYGYTF
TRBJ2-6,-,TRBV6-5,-,TGTGCCAGCAGTTACTGGAGGTCTGGGGCCAACGTCCTGACTTTC,CASSYWRSGANVLTF
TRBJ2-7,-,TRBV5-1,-,TGCGCCAGCAGCTCAGGACCTTCCCCGGACGAGCAGTACTTC,CASSSGPSPDEQYF
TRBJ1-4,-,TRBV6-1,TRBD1,TGTGCCAGCACAGGATGGGACAGGGGAGATGAAAAACTGTTTTTT,CASTGWDRGDEKLFF
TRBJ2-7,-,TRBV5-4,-,TGTGCCAGCAGCTACCCGGGCGCGAGCTCCTACGAGCAGTACTTC,CASSYPGASSYEQYF
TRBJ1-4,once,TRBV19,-,TGTGCCAGTAGTATGCCTAAAGCGCCGTATGAAAAACTGTTTTTT,CASSMPKAPYEKLFF
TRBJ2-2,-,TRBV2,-,TGTGCCAGCAGTCTCCAAGGGGGTGCGAACACCGGGGAGCTGTTTTTT,CASSLQGGANTGELFF
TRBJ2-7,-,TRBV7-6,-,TGTGCCAGCAGTCTAGGACGCGAGCAGTACTTC,CASSLGREQYF
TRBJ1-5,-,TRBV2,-,TGTGCCAGCAGTGACTCCAATAGCAATCAGCCCCAGCATTTT,CASSDSNSNQPQHF
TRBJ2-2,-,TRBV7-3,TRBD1,TGTGCCAGCAGCGCGGGACAGGCTGGCGGGGAGCTGTTTTTT,CASSAGQAGGELFF
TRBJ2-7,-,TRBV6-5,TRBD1,TGTGCCAGCAGTTACTCCGGACAGGACTCCTACGAGCAGTACTTC,CASSYSGQDSYEQYF
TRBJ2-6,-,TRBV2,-,TGTGCCAGCAGTGACCGGCAGGCCTCTGGGGCCAACGTCCTGACTTTC,CASSDRQASGANVLTF
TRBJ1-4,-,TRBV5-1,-,TGCGCCAGCAGCCTAGCAGGTCTGGGTTCGGTCGAAAAACTGTTTTTT,CASSLAGLGSVEKLFF
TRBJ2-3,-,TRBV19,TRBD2,TGTGCCAGTAGTGTGGCGGGAGCTAGAGATACGCAGTATTTT,CASSVAGARDTQYF
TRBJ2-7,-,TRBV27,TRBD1,TGTGCCAGCAGGGCTGTGGGACAGAGCTCCTACGAGCAGTACTTC,CASRAVGQSSYEQYF
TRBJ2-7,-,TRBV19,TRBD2,TGTGCCAGTAGTATGAGACTAGCGGGAGTGAGGTACGAGCAGTACTTC,CASSMRLAGVRYEQYF
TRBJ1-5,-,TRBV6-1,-,TGTGCCAGCAGGGGGCCGCTGAATCAGCCCCAGCATTTT,CASRGPLNQPQHF
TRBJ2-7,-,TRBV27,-,TGTGCCAGCAGTCGAGGAGGACAAAGGCTCTACGAGCAGTACTTC,CASSRGGQRLYEQYF
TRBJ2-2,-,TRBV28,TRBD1,TGTGCCAGCACCCTCCTGGGGGGACAGGTGACCGGGGAGCTGTTTTTT,CASTLLGGQVTGELFF
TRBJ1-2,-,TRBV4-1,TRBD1,TGCGCCAGCAGCCAAACGGGACAGGGCGACTCTCCCTATGGCTACACCTTC,CASSQTGQGDSPYGYTF
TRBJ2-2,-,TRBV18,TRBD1,TGTGCCAGCTCGCTAGCATCGGGACAGGGTAACACCGGGGAGCTGTTTTTT,CASSLASGQGNTGELFF
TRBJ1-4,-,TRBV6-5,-,TGTGCCAGCAGTTACTCGCCATCCACTAATGAAAAACTGTTTTTT,CASSYSPSTNEKLFF
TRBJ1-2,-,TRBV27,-,TGTGCCAGCAGTAACTACCGACAGGCCGTGACGAGCTACACCTTC,CASSNYRQAVTSYTF
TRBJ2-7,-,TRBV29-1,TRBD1,TGCAGCGACCATCTCACCGGGACAGGGCATTACGAGCAGTACTTC,CSDHLTGTGHYEQYF
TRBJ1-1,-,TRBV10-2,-,TGCGCCAGCAGTGAGTCCGTCAGGGACACTGAAGCTTTCTTT,CASSESVRDTEAFF
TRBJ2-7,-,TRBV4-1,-,TGCGCCAGCAGCCAAGTCCCCCCCGACGAGCAGTACTTC,CASSQVPPDEQYF
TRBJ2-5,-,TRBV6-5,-,TGTGCCAGCAGTTACTCGATGGGGGGGGCTTGGGAGCAGTACTTC,CASSYSMGGAWEQYF
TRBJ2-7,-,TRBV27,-,TGTGCCAGCAGTTTCGGACCCTCCTACGAGCAGTACTTC,CASSFGPSYEQYF
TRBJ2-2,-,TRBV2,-,TGTGCCAGCAGTGCCCAGGGCGGTTCGAACACCGGGGAGCTGTTTTTT,CASSAQGGSNTGELFF
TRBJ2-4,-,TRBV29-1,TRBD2,TGCAGCGTTCTGGCGGGAGGGAACATTCAGTACTTC,CSVLAGGNIQYF
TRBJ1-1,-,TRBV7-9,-,TGTGCCAGCAGCAAGGGCCGGGGATTCATGAACACTGAAGCTTTCTTT,CASSKGRGFMNTEAFF
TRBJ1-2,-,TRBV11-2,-,TGTGCCAGCAGCTTCGGTAGTATTACTGCTGGGGTTAACTATGGCTACACCTTC,CASSFGSITAGVNYGYTF
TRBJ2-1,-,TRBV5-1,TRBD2,TGCGCCAGCAAGACTAGCGGGACTTTCATGAATGAGCAGTTCTTC,CASKTSGTFMNEQFF
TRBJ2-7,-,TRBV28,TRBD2,TGTGCCAGCAGTTTGGGTCTAGCGGGAGTAATAACGTTCCCCTACGAGCAGTACTTC,CASSLGLAGVITFPYEQYF
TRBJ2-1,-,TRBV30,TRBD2,TGTGCCTGGAGTCTAGCGGGGGGGCTGTTCTTC,CAWSLAGGLFF
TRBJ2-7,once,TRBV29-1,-,TGCAGCGTTGGATCAGGTAACGAGCAGTACTTC,CSVGSGNEQYF
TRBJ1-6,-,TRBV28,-,TGTGCCAGCAGCCTCGAGGGTTGGTCACCCCTCCACTTT,CASSLEGWSPLHF
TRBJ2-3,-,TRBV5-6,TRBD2,TGTGCCAGCAGCATAGCGGGAGGGGCGGATACGCAGTATTTT,CASSIAGGADTQYF
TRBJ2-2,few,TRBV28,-,TGTGCCAGCACGGTCAGACCCACCGGGGAGCTGTTTTTT,CASTVRPTGELFF
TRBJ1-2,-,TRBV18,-,TGTGCCAGCTCACCACCCACAGGATATACTAACTATGGCTACACCTTC,CASSPPTGYTNYGYTF
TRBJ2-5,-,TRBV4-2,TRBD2,TGTGCCAGCAGCCAAGACTTGGGACTAGCGGGAGGGAGAGAGACCCAGTACTTC,CASSQDLGLAGGRETQYF
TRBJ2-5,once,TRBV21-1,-,TGTGCCAGCACCCCCGGAGTGGGCGTGTACCAAGAGACCCAGTACTTC,CASTPGVGVYQETQYF
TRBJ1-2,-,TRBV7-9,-,TGTGCCAGCAGCATGGACATCACAACTAACTATGGCTACACCTTC,CASSMDITTNYGYTF
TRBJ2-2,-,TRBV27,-,TGTGCCAGCAGTTTAAGGGTCACCGGGGAGCTGTTTTTT,CASSLRVTGELFF
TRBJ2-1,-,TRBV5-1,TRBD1,TGCGCCAGCAGCTTGTGGCAGGGGGCTAACAATGAGCAGTTCTTC,CASSLWQGANNEQFF
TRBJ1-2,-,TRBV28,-,TGTGCCAGCAGCGGGGGGCAGCGTAATGGCTACACCTTC,CASSGGQRNGYTF
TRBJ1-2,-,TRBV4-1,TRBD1,TGCGCCAGCAGCCAATTCCTCAGGGGGGGTAAGGCTAACTATGGCTACACCTTC,CASSQFLRGGKANYGYTF
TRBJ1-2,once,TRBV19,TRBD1,TGTGCCAGTAGTACCGCAACCAGGGGGCGCGGCTACACCTTC,CASSTATRGRGYTF
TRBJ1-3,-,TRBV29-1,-,TGCAGCGCCCGGGGGGGTTCCTCTGGAAACACCATATATTTT,CSARGGSSGNTIYF
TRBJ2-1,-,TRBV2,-,TGTGCCAGCAGTGAAGGAGAGTGGGCCCCCTACAATGAGCAGTTCTTC,CASSEGEWAPYNEQFF
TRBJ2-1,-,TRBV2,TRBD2,TGTGCCAGCCGTGCCGGGAGGGGTTACAATGAGCAGTTCTTC,CASRAGRGYNEQFF
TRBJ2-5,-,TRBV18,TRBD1,TGTGCCAGCGGGCGAGCTGGACAGGGGGCCGGTGAGACCCAGTACTTC,CASGRAGQGAGETQYF